What follows are 27 T cell receptor beta chains derived from one specimen sequenced in a study of Tregs in tolerant kidney transplant recipients. Mixed chimerism was transient after nonmyeloablative marrow transplants from related graft donors. Profiled with immunoSEQ multiplex PCR; TCRdb holds only in-frame clones, not every one. The listing contains thousands of clones. The specimen comprised CD8+ T cells from blood (PBMCs), sampled 12 months after the transplant. These receptor sequences come from a human patient who received a combined kidney and bone marrow transplant. Some T cells here may be from the graft donor.

Of note for this clone: Sequencing ends 3 residues short of the CDR3 end; the germline J gene provides the rest. The V gene is TRBV12-3 or TRBV12-4, the J gene TRBJ1-3; 7 nucleotides agree with TRBD1. The CDR3 covers 15 residues. The ends lost 5 bases at V and 4 bases at J; junction bases unmatched: 8. The CDR3 reads CASSILLQGGNTIYF. Partial CDR3 DNA: TGTGCCAGCAGTATCCTCTTACAGGGGGGAAACACC.

Notes on this clone: The sequence runs out 3 residues before the end of the CDR3; the remainder is reconstructed from the germline J gene. J is TRBJ1-1 and V is TRBV7-9; no clear D. V lost 6 bases and J lost 2, with 13 bases in between. The CDR3 totals 14 residues. The germline V gene has CDR1 SEHNR and CDR2 FQNEAQ (reference sequence). Incomplete CDR3 DNA: TGTGCCAGCAGGCCCTCTATGCCCAACACTGAA. Translating gives CASRPSMPNTE. The whole CDR3 reads CASRPSMPNTEAFF.

Incomplete CDR3 DNA: TGTGCCAGCAGCCTAGCGGGAGCCTACCCCTACGAG. Amino acids: CASSLAGAYPYE. The CDR3 in its entirety is CASSLAGAYPYEQYF. The chain carries TRBV6-2 or TRBV6-3 and TRBJ2-7; TRBD2 matches 10 bases. The read comes to an end 3 residues before the CDR3 does, leaving the germline J gene to fill in the end. The CDR3 contains 15 residues. Germline CDR1 and CDR2: MNHEY and SVGEGT. J lost 2 bases, V lost 6 bases, and 7 bases had no gene match.

As for this clone: The observed sequence ends 3 residues before the CDR3 terminus, with the missing tail filled in from the germline J gene. The V gene is TRBV28, the J gene TRBJ2-7, with 11 bases that match TRBD1. J lost 3 bases, V lost 4 bases, and 11 bases had no gene match. CDR3 length equals 17 residues. Germline values: CDR1 MDHEN, CDR2 SYDVKM. Incomplete CDR3 DNA: TGTGCCAGCAGTTACCAAACTAGGACAGGGGGCTTCTACGAG. It is translated as CASSYQTRTGGFYE. The entire CDR3 protein is CASSYQTRTGGFYEQYF.

Notes on this clone: The sequenced fragment ends 3 residues before the CDR3 boundary, so the rest is inferred from the germline J gene. The chain joins TRBV30 to TRBJ1-2; possibly TRBD1 for D (5 bases). Germline V gene lookup returns CDR1 GTSNPN and CDR2 SVGIG (reference sequence). CDR3 length: 10 residues. The covered CDR3 bases are TGTGCCTGGATTGGGGGGGGC. Residues: CAWIGGG. The whole CDR3 reads CAWIGGGYTF.

This clone shows up as medium-sized by frequency. The CDR3 end is not reached by the read, which stops 3 residues before it; the germline J gene fills it in. This chain uses TRBV2 with TRBJ1-1; 8 nucleotides agree with TRBD1. The germline gives CDR1 SNHLY, CDR2 FYNNEI. This CDR3 is built from 14 residues. J gave up 5 bases and V 6 bases, and 8 bases lay outside the gene matches. The chain's CDR3 is CASRLGQGFTEAFF. The sequenced CDR3 bases are TGTGCCAGCAGACTAGGACAGGGTTTTACTGAA.

To note about this clone: The CDR3 end lies 3 residues beyond the end of the read and is filled in from the germline J gene. This sequence joins TRBV19 and TRBJ2-3; 8 bases fit TRBD2. The CDR3 covers 15 residues. Germline V CDR1 and CDR2: LNHDA, SQIVND (reference sequence). V shed 3 bases and J 1 base; nucleotides not matched to a gene: 3. CDR3 DNA, as far as it was read: TGTGCCAGTAGTATCGGGGGGGTGGGCACAGATACG. This sequence encodes CASSIGGVGTDT. The whole CDR3 protein reads CASSIGGVGTDTQYF.

A note on this clone: The sequenced fragment ends 3 residues before the CDR3 boundary, so the rest is inferred from the germline J gene. This chain joins TRBV27 and TRBJ2-2; no definite D call. The CDR3 contains 12 residues. Germline-derived CDR1 and CDR2 are MNHEY and SMNVEV (reference sequence). The V and J ends lost 2 bases and 6 bases respectively, with 4 bases between them. CDR3 loop: CASSLIAGELFF. CDR3 bases read: TGTGCCAGCAGTTTAATCGCCGGGGAG.

In the case of this clone: The sequence runs out 3 residues before the end of the CDR3; the remainder is reconstructed from the germline J gene. V gene TRBV2 combines with J gene TRBJ2-7; 10 bases map to TRBD1. This CDR3 has 15 residues. Germline-derived CDR1 and CDR2 are SNHLY and FYNNEI. The J segment lost 0 bases and the V segment lost 6 bases, leaving 5 bases of the junction unmatched. This CDR3 is CASSQTGGGSYEQYF. The DNA read from the CDR3 is TGTGCCAGCAGCCAGACAGGGGGCGGCTCCTACGAG.

Worth noting for this clone: The CDR3 end is not reached by the read, which stops 3 residues before it; the germline J gene fills it in. The chain links TRBV30 to TRBJ2-1; TRBD2 aligns across 11 bases. Germline assignment: CDR1 GTSNPN and CDR2 SVGIG (reference sequence). The CDR3 sequence is 14 residues long. V lost 3 bases to trimming and J lost 9 bases; unmatched junction nucleotides: 7. The part of the CDR3 DNA that was read is TGTGCCTGGAGCGCACTAGCGGGAGTATCTGAG. Residues: CAWSALAGVSE. The full CDR3 protein reads CAWSALAGVSEQFF.

In the case of this clone: The read terminates 3 residues before the CDR3 end, so the remaining end is supplied by the germline J gene. The chain uses TRBV19 and TRBJ2-7, with 7 bases aligning to TRBD1. Germline loops: CDR1 LNHDA, CDR2 SQIVND (reference sequence). The CDR3 is 14 amino acids. The J segment lost 5 bases and the V segment lost 1 base, leaving 5 bases of the junction unmatched. CDR3 DNA, as far as it was read: TGTGCCAGTAGTATAGGACAGGGTTTCGACGAG. This sequence encodes CASSIGQGFDE. The full-length CDR3 reads as CASSIGQGFDEQYF.

Comments on this clone: The CDR3 extends 3 residues past the end of the read, so its final part is completed from the germline J gene. This chain joins TRBV19 and TRBJ2-3; D remains unclear. This CDR3 contains 12 residues. Germline V gene lookup returns CDR1 LNHDA and CDR2 SQIVND (reference sequence). The germline V and J ends were trimmed by 8 bases and 3 bases, with 9 bases remaining between them. The covered CDR3 bases are TGTGCCAGTCGGGTGAATACAGATACG. This translates into CASRVNTDT. The full-length CDR3 reads as CASRVNTDTQYF.

A note on this clone: The read ends 3 residues shy of where the CDR3 ends; the end is completed using the germline J gene. V is TRBV19 and J is TRBJ2-1; 10 nucleotides align to TRBD2. The trim removed 3 bases at V and 6 bases at J, leaving 2 bases unmatched. The CDR3 has 14 amino acids. Germline CDR1 and CDR2: LNHDA and SQIVND (reference sequence). The CDR3 bases that were read are TGTGCCAGTAGTATGGCTAGCGGGGGCAATGAG. It encodes CASSMASGGNE. The CDR3, in full, reads CASSMASGGNEQFF.

About this clone: The read comes to an end 3 residues before the CDR3 does, leaving the germline J gene to fill in the end. The rearrangement uses TRBV6-2 or TRBV6-3 and TRBJ1-5; D uncertain. The ends were cut back, 5 bases at V and 5 bases at J, with 19 bases in the middle. The CDR3 is 16 residues long. The germline V gene has CDR1 MNHEY and CDR2 SVGEGT. This chain's CDR3 is CASSALTILNHQPQHF. The CDR3 bases that were read are TGTGCCAGCAGTGCCCTCACAATATTAAATCATCAGCCC.

About this clone itself: Coverage ceases 3 residues before the CDR3 finishes, and the germline J gene fills in the end. The chain has TRBV2 and TRBJ1-5; possible D gene TRBD1, 5 bases. The germline V gene encodes CDR1 SNHLY and CDR2 FYNNEI. This CDR3 has 15 residues. The V and J ends lost 2 bases and 1 base respectively, with 9 bases between them. The CDR3 DNA, read in part, is TGTGCCAGCAGTGAACTAGGGGCCAGCAATCAGCCC. The encoded protein is CASSELGASNQP. The full CDR3 protein is CASSELGASNQPQHF.

Comment on this clone: With the read ending 3 residues before the CDR3 end, the germline J gene is used to fill in that end. The chain links TRBV19 to TRBJ2-2; a possible D gene is TRBD2 (6 bases). The CDR3 sequence is 15 residues long. Trimming took 7 bases from V and 3 from J, leaving 15 bases between them. CDR1 and CDR2 (germline): LNHDA, SQIVND (reference sequence). The sequenced part of the CDR3 DNA is TGTGCCAGTACCTTCCCGTGGGGGGACACCGGGGAG. This sequence encodes CASTFPWGDTGE. The full-length CDR3 reads as CASTFPWGDTGELFF.

A word on this clone: The CDR3 end lies 3 residues beyond the end of the read and is filled in from the germline J gene. This chain connects TRBV7-3 to TRBJ2-3; D gene unclear. From germline, CDR1 is SGHTA and CDR2 FQGTGA. The CDR3 extends over 13 amino acids. Trimming took 4 bases from V and 0 from J, leaving 5 bases between them. Partial CDR3 DNA: TGTGCCAGCAGCTACATGAGCACAGATACG. This codes for CASSYMSTDT. The entire CDR3 reads CASSYMSTDTQYF. Full variable domain (missing parts from reference TRBV7-3 and TRBJ2-3): GAGVSQTPSNKVTEKGKYVELRCDPISGHTALYWYRQSLGQGPEFLIYFQGTGAADDSGLPNDRFFAVRPEGSVSTLKIQRTERGDSAVYLCASSYMSTDTQYFGPGTRLTVL.

In the case of this clone: The missing CDR3 end, 3 residues past where the read stops, is filled in from the germline J gene. The chain links TRBV2 to TRBJ2-5; D is unclear. The CDR3 is made up of 11 amino acids. The V gene's germline CDR1 is SNHLY and CDR2 FYNNEI. Between the trimmed V and J ends, which lost 3 bases and 7 bases, there was a span of 6 bases. The CDR3 bases that were read are TGTGCCAGCAGTGATGGGCGGACC. This sequence encodes CASSDGRT. The entire CDR3 protein is CASSDGRTQYF.

A note on this clone: The read terminates 3 residues before the CDR3 end, so the remaining end is supplied by the germline J gene. The chain recombines TRBV4-2 with TRBJ2-7; D gene uncertain. The length of the CDR3 is 14 residues. Trimming removed 0 bases at V and 0 bases at J, with 6 bases between. Germline-derived CDR1 and CDR2 are LGHNA and YNFKEQ. The CDR3 DNA, read in part, is TGTGCCAGCAGCCAAGATCAGGACTCCTACGAG. As protein: CASSQDQDSYE. The full CDR3 sequence reads CASSQDQDSYEQYF.

With regard to this clone: The read terminates 3 residues ahead of where the CDR3 ends, so the germline J gene completes it. The rearrangement uses TRBV6-2 or TRBV6-3 and TRBJ1-2, with D possibly matching TRBD1 (5 bases). Germline CDR1 reads MNHEY; CDR2 reads SVGEGT. Trimming cost V 4 bases and J 2 bases, with 14 bases left between them. The CDR3 contains 15 residues. CDR3 DNA (partial): TGTGCCAGCAGTTCCGACAGTCTACTAAACTATGGC. Translating it yields CASSSDSLLNYG. The CDR3 reads in full as CASSSDSLLNYGYTF.

Notes on this clone: The CDR3 end falls 3 residues outside the read, so it is completed with the germline J gene. The J gene is TRBJ2-7, the V gene TRBV19, with 11 bases lining up with TRBD1. V was pared by 5 bases and J by 4 bases, with 7 bases of the junction left unmatched. The CDR3 sequence is 15 residues long. The germline CDR1 and CDR2 sequences are LNHDA and SQIVND (reference sequence). CDR3 amino acids: CASSPGTGGKYEQYF. The part of the CDR3 DNA that was read is TGTGCCAGTAGTCCCGGGACAGGGGGGAAATACGAG. The complete variable domain, with remaining parts taken from reference TRBV19 and TRBJ2-7, reads DGGITQSPKYLFRKEGQNVTLSCEQNLNHDAMYWYRQDPGQGLRLIYYSQIVNDFQKGDIAEGYSVSREKKESFPLTVTSAQKNPTAFYLCASSPGTGGKYEQYFGPGTRLTVT.

A note on this clone: The read is 3 residues too short to cover the CDR3 end, so that end is filled in from the germline J gene. The genes are TRBV20-1 and TRBJ2-5; TRBD2 matches 8 bases. This CDR3 spans 17 amino acids. V lost 3 bases, J lost 2 bases, and 14 bases stayed unmatched. Germline V CDR1 and CDR2: DFQATT, SNEGSKA (reference sequence). CDR3 DNA (partial): TGCAGTGCTAGCTTAGCGGGGAGTTTAAAGTATCAAGAGACC. Encoded protein: CSASLAGSLKYQET. The entire CDR3 protein reads CSASLAGSLKYQETQYF.

On this clone: The read halts 3 residues ahead of the CDR3 end, with the missing end drawn from the germline J gene. V usage is TRBV28 and J usage is TRBJ1-1; D call uncertain. V shed 5 bases and J shed 3 bases, with 16 bases lying between them. This CDR3 is built from 15 residues. Germline CDR1 is MDHEN and CDR2 is SYDVKM. The part of the CDR3 DNA that was read is TGTGCCAGCAGTCAGGTCCCCGGGGAGGACACTGAA. Encoded protein: CASSQVPGEDTE. In full, the CDR3 is CASSQVPGEDTEAFF.

Turning to this clone: With the read ending 3 residues before the CDR3 end, the germline J gene is used to fill in that end. V and J are TRBV12-5 and TRBJ2-2; 7 nucleotides line up with TRBD1. The V segment lost 0 bases and the J segment 5 bases; nucleotides outside the gene matches: 3. The germline V gene has CDR1 LGHNT and CDR2 FRNRAP. This CDR3 is 15 amino acids long. CDR3 protein: CASGLVPDRTGELFF. The DNA read from the CDR3 is TGTGCTAGTGGTTTGGTCCCGGACAGGACCGGGGAG. Full variable domain (outside the CDR3, taken from reference TRBV12-5 and TRBJ2-2): DARVTQTPRHKVTEMGQEVTMRCQPILGHNTVFWYRQTMMQGLELLAYFRNRAPLDDSGMPKDRFSAEMPDATLATLKIQPSEPRDSAVYFCASGLVPDRTGELFFGEGSRLTVL.

As to this clone: The sequenced fragment ends 3 residues before the CDR3 boundary, so the rest is inferred from the germline J gene. Additional DNA sequences in this sample encode the identical CDR3. The rearrangement uses TRBV18 and TRBJ2-7, with TRBD1 identical over 12 bases. Trimming removed 5 bases from V and 1 base from J; junction bases left unmatched: 6. Germline loops: CDR1 KGHSH, CDR2 LQKENI. CDR3 length: 16 residues. The covered CDR3 bases are TGTGCCAGCTCAAAACGGGACAGGGGGCGATCCTACGAG. Its protein is CASSKRDRGRSYE. The whole CDR3 sequence reads CASSKRDRGRSYEQYF.

As concerns this clone: The read comes to an end 3 residues before the CDR3 does, leaving the germline J gene to fill in the end. V is TRBV13 and J is TRBJ2-2; 13 bases line up with TRBD2. This CDR3 has 17 amino acids. After removal of 5 bases from V and 5 bases from J, the junction contained 8 bases not matched to a gene. The germline gives CDR1 PRHDT, CDR2 FYEKMQ (reference sequence). CDR3 DNA, as far as it was read: TGTGCCAGCAGCGACGGGACTAGCGGGATTATTACCGGGGAG. Amino acids: CASSDGTSGIITGE. The whole CDR3 is CASSDGTSGIITGELFF.

Comments on this clone: The CDR3 end is not reached by the read, which stops 3 residues before it; the germline J gene fills it in. V gene TRBV30 combines with J gene TRBJ1-2; D possibly corresponds to TRBD1 (6 bases). V was pared by 2 bases and J by 7 bases, with 14 bases between. This CDR3 is built from 13 residues. Germline-derived CDR1 and CDR2 are GTSNPN and SVGIG (reference sequence). The chain's CDR3 is CAWSTGQPLGYTF. The CDR3 DNA, read in part, is TGTGCCTGGAGTACCGGACAGCCCCTTGGC.